This TCR beta chain was sequenced during a study of blood T cell repertoires in COVID-19. About the research overall: PBMCs, B-cell-depleted T cells, or T cells provided the cDNA or gDNA that made up the material.

V was cut by 2 bases and J by 9 bases, with 14 bases left in between. The germline V gene encodes CDR1 SGHVS and CDR2 FQNEAQ. This CDR3 is 14 amino acids long. Original methodology: Reference gene primer amplification in the assay estimated nucleated cell counts. Here immunoSEQ multiplex PCR was the method, and the copy in TCRdb shows in-frame clones only, minus some. The DNA gave D and trimming, while V, J and clone size come from that table. The sample contains roughly 30,000 clones, roughly nine tenths of which appear only once. In its sample, this clone was seen a few times. The sample was peripheral blood. The TCR originated in a human donor in a cohort sampled during active COVID-19. The chain joins TRBV7-8 to TRBJ2-1; D is unresolved. Here the CDR3 DNA reads TGTGCCAGCAGCTTATTCTACCCTAACGGTGAGCAGTTCTTC. This translates into CASSLFYPNGEQFF.